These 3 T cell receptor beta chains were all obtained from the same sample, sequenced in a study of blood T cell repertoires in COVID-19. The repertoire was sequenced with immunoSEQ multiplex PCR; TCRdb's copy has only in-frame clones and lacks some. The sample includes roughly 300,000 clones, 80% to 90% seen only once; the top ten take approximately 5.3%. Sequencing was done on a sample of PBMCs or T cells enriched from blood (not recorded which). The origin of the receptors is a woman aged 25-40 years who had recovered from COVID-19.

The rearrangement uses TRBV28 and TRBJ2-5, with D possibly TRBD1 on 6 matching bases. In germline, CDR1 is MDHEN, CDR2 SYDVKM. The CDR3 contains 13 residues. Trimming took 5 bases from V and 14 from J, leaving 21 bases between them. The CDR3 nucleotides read TGTGCCAGCAGTCAAACGCCCGGGACACGATCCTACTTC. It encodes CASSQTPGTRSYF.

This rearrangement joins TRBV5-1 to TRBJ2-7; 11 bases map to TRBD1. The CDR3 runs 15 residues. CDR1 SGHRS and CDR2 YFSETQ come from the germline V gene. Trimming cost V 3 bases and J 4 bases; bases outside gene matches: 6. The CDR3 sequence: CASSSRTGGNYEQYF. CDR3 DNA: TGCGCCAGCAGCTCCCGGACAGGGGGCAATTACGAGCAGTACTTC.

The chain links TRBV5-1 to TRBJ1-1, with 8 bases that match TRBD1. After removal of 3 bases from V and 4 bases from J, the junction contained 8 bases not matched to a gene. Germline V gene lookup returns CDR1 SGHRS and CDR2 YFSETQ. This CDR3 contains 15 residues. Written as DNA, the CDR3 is TGCGCCAGCAGCTCTCAGGGGGCGCTGAGCACTGAAGCTTTCTTT. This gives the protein CASSSQGALSTEAFF.